Following are 5 T cell receptor beta chains from one sample sequenced in a study of T-cell memory formation after mild COVID-19. TCRdb itself ran the 5' RACE reads through MiXCR, one entry per CDR3 protein. Seen here are a few hundred thousand distinct CDR3 sequences, 14% observed once, and the top ten hold around a fifth. Sequenced input: PBMCs or a T cell subset sorted from them (not recorded which). These receptors all come from a man between 18 and 35 years old who had mild COVID-19 (a few samples of this study predate the infection). Cell type and time point are not known.

This clonotype was picked up many times. The chain links TRBV7-3 to TRBJ2-3; 8 bases agree with TRBD2. CDR1 SGHTA and CDR2 FQGTGA come from the germline V gene. V lost 4 bases to trimming and J lost 3 bases; unmatched junction nucleotides: 3. The CDR3 contains 14 residues. The CDR3 DNA reads TGTGCCAGCAGCTCCGGACTAGCAACAGATACGCAGTATTTT. Its protein product is CASSSGLATDTQYF.

This chain connects TRBV3-1 to TRBJ1-1; the D gene is possibly TRBD1 (6 bases). This CDR3 is built from 14 residues. CDR1 is LGHDT and CDR2 is YNNKEL in the germline V gene (reference sequence). Trimming took off 2 bases at V and 10 bases at J, with 17 bases between the two ends. CDR3 amino acids: CASSQSGAGGIAFF. For the CDR3, the DNA is TGTGCCAGCAGCCAATCGGGGGCAGGCGGAATAGCTTTCTTT.

This clonotype was detected only a few times. CDR3 sequence reads: CATKSTSGAFSYNEQFF. CDR3 bases: TGTGCCACGAAGTCAACTAGCGGGGCCTTCTCCTACAATGAGCAGTTCTTC. The chain is built from TRBV6-6 and TRBJ2-1; 10 nucleotides line up with TRBD2. The V gene's germline CDR1 is MNHNY and CDR2 SVGAGI (reference sequence). With V trimmed by 10 bases and J by 0 bases, 12 bases remained unmatched. The CDR3 has 17 residues.

Here the CDR3 reads CASGLAGGPDTQYF. Written as DNA, the CDR3 is TGTGCCAGCGGCCTAGCGGGGGGACCAGATACGCAGTATTTT. The rearrangement uses TRBV7-9 and TRBJ2-3, with 11 bases fitting TRBD2. Germline V gene data show CDR1 as SEHNR and CDR2 as FQNEAQ (reference sequence). The CDR3 consists of 14 residues. With 8 bases clipped from V and 4 bases from J, the junction kept 5 bases outside the gene matches.

This clonotype turned up a few times. DNA for the CDR3: TGCGCCAGCAGCCAGGAACCGGGACAGGGGGTTTATAATTCACCCCTCCACTTT. Encoded protein: CASSQEPGQGVYNSPLHF. The chain joins TRBV4-3 to TRBJ1-6; 11 positions match TRBD1. Trimming removed 3 bases from V and 4 bases from J; junction bases left unmatched: 8. The germline V gene encodes CDR1 LGHNA and CDR2 YSLEER. The CDR3 is 18 amino acids.